Below, 2 T cell receptor beta chains from the same sample are listed, as sequenced in a study of Ad26.COV2.S vaccination and SARS-CoV-2 variants. Treatment specified: some 20 received Ad26.COV2.S at low or high dose, single or two shots; 5 received placebo; per-sample allocation not given. Sampling took place 63 days after the first vaccine or placebo injection. The data were produced by immunoSEQ multiplex PCR, yet TCRdb's version contains in-frame clones alone and is incomplete. This table holds hundreds of thousands of clones, around 90% found once. The sequences come from peripheral blood, collected in a trial of Ad26.COV2.S vaccine versus placebo. The receptor set was obtained from a person between 18 and 65 years old who received the Ad26.COV2.S COVID-19 vaccine or a placebo.

This clone appeared a single time. The chain uses TRBV3-1 (or the pseudogene TRBV3-2) and TRBJ2-7; TRBD1 agrees at 7 bases. V lost 2 bases and J lost 6; bases outside the gene matches: 10. The CDR3 length is 15 residues. Germline CDR1 LGHDT, CDR2 YNNKEL (reference sequence). The CDR3 loop is CASSQTVGGLGEQYF. As DNA, the CDR3 is TGTGCCAGCAGCCAAACCGTAGGGGGCTTAGGCGAGCAGTACTTC.

The rearrangement uses TRBV27 and TRBJ2-1; unclear D gene. CDR3 length: 16 residues. Trimming pared 5 bases from V and 8 bases from J, leaving 22 bases between. Germline V gives CDR1 MNHEY, CDR2 SMNVEV (reference sequence). In nucleotides, the CDR3 is TGTGCCAGCAGTCAACCAACCGGGCCTCCAAAGGATGAGCAGTTCTTC. This sequence encodes CASSQPTGPPKDEQFF.